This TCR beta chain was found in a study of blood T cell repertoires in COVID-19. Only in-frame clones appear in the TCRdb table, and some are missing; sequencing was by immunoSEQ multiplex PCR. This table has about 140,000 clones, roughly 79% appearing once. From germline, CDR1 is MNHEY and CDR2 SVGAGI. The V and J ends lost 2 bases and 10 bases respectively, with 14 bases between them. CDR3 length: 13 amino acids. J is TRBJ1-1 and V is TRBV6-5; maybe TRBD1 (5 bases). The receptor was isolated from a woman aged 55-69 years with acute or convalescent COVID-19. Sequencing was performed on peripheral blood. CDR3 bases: TGTGCCAGCAGTTACGGGGGAGGCCTACGAGCTTTCTTT. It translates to CASSYGGGLRAFF.